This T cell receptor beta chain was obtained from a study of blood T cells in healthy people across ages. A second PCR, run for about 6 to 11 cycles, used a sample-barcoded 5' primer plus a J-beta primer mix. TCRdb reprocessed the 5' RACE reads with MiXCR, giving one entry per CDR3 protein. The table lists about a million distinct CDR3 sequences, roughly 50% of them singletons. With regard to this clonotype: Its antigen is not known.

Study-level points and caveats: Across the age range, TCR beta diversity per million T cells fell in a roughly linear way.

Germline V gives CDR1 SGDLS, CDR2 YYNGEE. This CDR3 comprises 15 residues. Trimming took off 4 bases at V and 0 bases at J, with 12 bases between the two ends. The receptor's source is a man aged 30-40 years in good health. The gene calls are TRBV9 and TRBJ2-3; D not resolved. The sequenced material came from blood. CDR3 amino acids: CASSRDGFSTDTQYF. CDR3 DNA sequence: TGTGCCAGCAGCCGTGACGGATTCAGCACAGATACGCAGTATTTT.